Given below is one TCR beta chain in context. TCRdb's copy holds only in-frame clones and misses some; the assay was immunoSEQ multiplex PCR. The sample has more than 140,000 clones, about 89% seen once; the top ten hold more than 6.5%. These data originate in a study of control samples from healthy donors and cancer patients. V shed 1 base and J 5 bases; nucleotides not matched to a gene: 8. From germline, CDR1 is MRHNA and CDR2 SNTAGT. The CDR3 spans 16 residues. The chain has TRBV6-4 and TRBJ2-1, with 7 bases fitting TRBD1. Sequenced material: blood. The TCR comes from a man younger than 35 in good health. The CDR3 spells CASSDFEDRNDNEQFF. The DNA of the CDR3 is TGTGCCAGCAGTGACTTCGAGGACAGGAATGACAATGAGCAGTTCTTC.